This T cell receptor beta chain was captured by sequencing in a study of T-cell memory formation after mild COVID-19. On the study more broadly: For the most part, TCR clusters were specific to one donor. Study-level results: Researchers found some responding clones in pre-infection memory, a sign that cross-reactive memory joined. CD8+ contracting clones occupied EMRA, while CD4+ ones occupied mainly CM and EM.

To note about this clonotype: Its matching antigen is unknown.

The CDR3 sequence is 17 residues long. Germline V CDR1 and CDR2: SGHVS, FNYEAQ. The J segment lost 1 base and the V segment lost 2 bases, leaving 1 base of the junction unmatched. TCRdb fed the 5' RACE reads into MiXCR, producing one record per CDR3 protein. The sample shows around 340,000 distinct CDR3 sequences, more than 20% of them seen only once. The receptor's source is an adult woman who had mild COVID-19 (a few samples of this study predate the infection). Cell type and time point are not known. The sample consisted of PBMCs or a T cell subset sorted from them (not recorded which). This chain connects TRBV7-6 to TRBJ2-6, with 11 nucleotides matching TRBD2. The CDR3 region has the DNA TGTGCCAGCAGCTTAATAGCGGGGGGGTCTGGGGCCAACGTCCTGACTTTC. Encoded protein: CASSLIAGGSGANVLTF.